A single sample is the source of the 32 T cell receptor beta chains below, sequenced in a study of T cell responses to AZD1222 COVID-19 vaccine (dated by TCRdb to about 2021). Reading the label with the study, this specimen's time point is: baseline before first vaccination. The library was produced with the immunoSEQ multiplex PCR assay. This is the immuneACCESS table as TCRdb keeps it, with only in-frame sequences that have V and J called. A part of the clones is gone; compared with another copy, unresolved V genes explain less than half, and the rest is unexplained. Counted in this sample were under 200,000 clones; roughly 90% of them appeared once. The ten top clones hold around 5.9% of the sample. Source: peripheral blood, taken on day 0 of AZD1222 vaccination. The source of these receptors is an adult in good health.

V gene TRBV6-2 or TRBV6-3 combines with J gene TRBJ1-3; unclear D gene. Trimming stripped 5 bases from V and 0 bases from J, with 14 bases between. Germline V gives CDR1 MNHEY, CDR2 SVGEGT. CDR3 length equals 16 residues. CDR3 DNA: TGTGCCAGCAGTGCCCAAGCGGCCTCCTCTGGAAACACCATATATTTT. Protein sequence: CASSAQAASSGNTIYF.

The chain combines TRBV29-1 with TRBJ1-1; 9 bases are a match to TRBD1. CDR3 length: 12 residues. V was pared by 6 bases and J by 8 bases, with 7 bases of the junction left unmatched. The V gene's germline CDR1 is SQVTM and CDR2 ANQGSEA. This chain's CDR3 is CSVGTGGLEAFF. In DNA, the CDR3 is TGCAGCGTGGGAACAGGGGGCTTAGAAGCTTTCTTT.

This sequence joins TRBV28 and TRBJ1-5; D is ambiguous. Trimming removed 8 bases at V and 2 bases at J, with 13 bases between. The CDR3 runs 14 residues. Germline V gene lookup returns CDR1 MDHEN and CDR2 SYDVKM. In DNA, the CDR3 is TGTGCCAGCCGGGAGGCTTTGGGCAATCAGCCCCAGCATTTT. This codes for CASREALGNQPQHF.

V and J are TRBV7-2 and TRBJ1-2; 8 nucleotides match TRBD1. Germline loops: CDR1 SGHTA, CDR2 FQGNSA. V dropped 5 bases and J dropped 2; count of bases not matched to a gene: 4. The CDR3 runs to 14 residues. CDR3: CASSQGARNYGYTF. CDR3 DNA: TGTGCCAGCAGCCAGGGGGCGCGGAACTATGGCTACACCTTC. Full variable domain (missing parts from reference TRBV7-2 and TRBJ1-2): GAGVSQSPSNKVTEKGKDVELRCDPISGHTALYWYRQSLGQGLEFLIYFQGNSAPDKSGLPSDRFSAERTGGSVSTLTIQRTQQEDSAVYLCASSQGARNYGYTFGSGTRLTVV.

V is TRBV2 and J is TRBJ1-1; D is undetermined. Germline loops: CDR1 SNHLY, CDR2 FYNNEI. V was clipped by 4 bases and J by 6 bases, with 12 bases between them. The length of the CDR3 is 13 residues. CDR3 nucleotide sequence: TGTGCCAGCAGTGGGAGAGGGTACGCTGAAGCTTTCTTT. Translation gives CASSGRGYAEAFF.

V gene TRBV19 combines with J gene TRBJ1-5; a possible D gene is TRBD1 (6 bases). V was trimmed by 2 bases and J by 0 bases, leaving 17 bases between them. Germline-derived CDR1 and CDR2 are LNHDA and SQIVND (reference sequence). This CDR3 has 18 residues. In nucleotides, the CDR3 is TGTGCCAGTAGTATAAGCGGACAGAGAAAATATAGCAATCAGCCCCAGCATTTT. Amino acids: CASSISGQRKYSNQPQHF.

V gene TRBV6-2 or TRBV6-3 combines with J gene TRBJ1-1, with no clear D. The V and J ends lost 5 bases and 5 bases respectively, with 9 bases between them. The CDR3 spans 12 residues. The V gene's germline CDR1 is MNHEY and CDR2 SVGEGT. CDR3 coding DNA: TGTGCCAGCAGTAGGGTTGGTACTGAAGCTTTCTTT. Its translation: CASSRVGTEAFF.

The chain uses TRBV6-5 and TRBJ2-7; the D gene is possibly TRBD1 (5 bases). The CDR3 is made up of 15 amino acids. Germline V gene data show CDR1 as MNHEY and CDR2 as SVGAGI. V was shortened by 2 bases and J by 1 base, with 12 bases between the two germline ends. The CDR3 bases are TGTGCCAGCAGTTACGCAGGGTTAGGGTCCTACGAGCAGTACTTC. As protein: CASSYAGLGSYEQYF.

The chain combines TRBV6-5 with TRBJ1-2, with D hard to call. Germline V gene sequence: CDR1 MNHEY, CDR2 SVGAGI. V lost 6 bases to trimming and J lost 4 bases, with 12 bases between them. The length of the CDR3 is 13 residues. The chain's CDR3 is CASSPTLIYGYTF. CDR3 DNA sequence: TGTGCCAGCAGCCCGACACTCATCTATGGCTACACCTTC.

This chain uses TRBV6-1 with TRBJ1-2; D is perhaps TRBD1 (6 bases). V was pared by 3 bases and J by 8 bases, with 13 bases between. CDR3 length equals 13 residues. From germline, CDR1 is MNHNS and CDR2 SASEGT. The CDR3, as DNA: TGTGCCAGCAGTGACAGGGGCTATGAAGGCTACACCTTC. Translating it yields CASSDRGYEGYTF.

The genes are TRBV24-1 and TRBJ1-4; 9 bases agree with TRBD1. CDR3 length: 15 amino acids. V trimming: 4 bases; J trimming: 5 bases; junction bases outside the gene matches: 4. Germline CDR1 reads KGHDR; CDR2 reads SFDVKD. The CDR3 sequence is CATSDPGTGNEKLFF. The CDR3 nucleotides read TGTGCCACCAGTGACCCCGGGACAGGGAATGAAAAACTGTTTTTT.

The chain carries TRBV19 and TRBJ2-1; weak D call: TRBD2 (5 bases). This CDR3 has 12 residues. Germline CDR1 and CDR2: LNHDA and SQIVND (reference sequence). Trimming cost V 7 bases and J 13 bases, with 17 bases left between them. The CDR3 DNA sequence: TGTGCCAGTACCCTCACGGGGAAAGGACAGTTCTTC. Its protein product is CASTLTGKGQFF.

This sequence joins TRBV7-8 and TRBJ1-1; tentative D call: TRBD1 (6 bases). V was pared by 3 bases and J by 3 bases, with 8 bases between. Germline CDR1 is SGHVS and CDR2 is FQNEAQ. The CDR3 is made up of 13 amino acids. The DNA of the CDR3 is TGTGCCAGCAGCTTGAACAGGGACACTGAAGCTTTCTTT. It specifies CASSLNRDTEAFF.

CDR3 bases: TGTGCCAGCAGCTTAGCGAGATCGGGGGCTGAAGCTTTCTTT. This sequence encodes CASSLARSGAEAFF. This chain connects TRBV7-2 to TRBJ1-1, with D tentatively TRBD1 (5 bases). CDR3 length: 14 amino acids. Trimming took off 0 bases at V and 6 bases at J, with 11 bases between the two ends. CDR1 and CDR2 from the germline V gene are SGHTA and FQGNSA.

The chain uses TRBV5-4 and TRBJ1-6; 9 bases are a match to TRBD1. The CDR3 is 15 amino acids. The V and J ends lost 1 base and 5 bases, in that order; junction bases with no gene match: 1. Germline-derived CDR1 and CDR2 are SGHNT and YYREEE (reference sequence). DNA of the CDR3: TGTGCCAGCAGCTTGAGGACAGGGGATAATTCACCCCTCCACTTT. Translating gives CASSLRTGDNSPLHF.

In its sample, this clone was seen a few times. The chain links TRBV6-6 to TRBJ2-2, with no clear D. The length of the CDR3 is 14 residues. The germline V gene has CDR1 MNHNY and CDR2 SVGAGI (reference sequence). The V end was cut by 0 bases, the J end by 10 bases, with 12 bases between. In DNA form, the CDR3 reads TGTGCCAGCAGTTACTCGAATTCTGTGGAGGAGCTGTTTTTT. Translation gives CASSYSNSVEELFF.

The chain has TRBV3-1 (or the pseudogene TRBV3-2) and TRBJ1-1; D ambiguous. CDR1 and CDR2 from the germline V gene are LGHDT and YNNKEL (reference sequence). Deletions cut 2 bases from V and 0 bases from J, with 4 bases between. The CDR3 contains 13 residues. The CDR3 spells CASSQRVNTEAFF. DNA for the CDR3: TGTGCCAGCAGCCAACGGGTGAACACTGAAGCTTTCTTT.

The chain has TRBV11-1 and TRBJ2-7; D not resolved. The germline gives CDR1 SGHAT, CDR2 FQDESV (reference sequence). V was trimmed by 1 base and J by 7 bases, leaving 11 bases between them. The CDR3 covers 13 residues. In DNA form, the CDR3 reads TGTGCCAGCAGCTTAGAGCTCAAAAGGGAGCAGTACTTC. Encoded protein: CASSLELKREQYF.

This rearrangement joins TRBV5-4 to TRBJ2-3; 7 positions agree with TRBD2. Losses at the gene ends were 0 bases for V and 1 base for J; bases not matched to a gene: 2. Per germline, CDR1 SGHNT and CDR2 YYREEE (reference sequence). This CDR3 is 15 amino acids long. The CDR3 sequence: CASSLAAGGTDTQYF. The CDR3 DNA is TGTGCCAGCAGCTTGGCGGCGGGAGGCACAGATACGCAGTATTTT.

The rearrangement uses TRBV2 and TRBJ1-6; unclear D gene. The CDR3 covers 14 residues. CDR1 and CDR2 (germline): SNHLY, FYNNEI. The V and J ends lost 7 bases and 2 bases respectively, with 9 bases between them. This chain's CDR3 is CASTSGPYNSPLHF. The CDR3 nucleotides read TGTGCCAGCACGTCCGGGCCCTATAATTCACCCCTCCACTTT. Drawing the rest from reference TRBV2 and TRBJ1-6, the complete variable domain is EPEVTQTPSHQVTQMGQEVILRCVPISNHLYFYWYRQILGQKVEFLVSFYNNEISEKSEIFDDQFSVERPDGSNFTLKIRSTKLEDSAMYFCASTSGPYNSPLHFGNGTRLTVT.

The chain uses TRBV18 and TRBJ1-5; D gene unclear. The CDR3 is made up of 16 amino acids. Germline loops: CDR1 KGHSH, CDR2 LQKENI. Trimming removed 2 bases from V and 2 bases from J, with 13 bases in between. The CDR3 spells CASSPVGSGGNQPQHF. As DNA, the CDR3 is TGTGCCAGCTCACCAGTCGGCTCGGGTGGCAATCAGCCCCAGCATTTT. The entire variable domain, with the rest obtained from reference TRBV18 and TRBJ1-5, is as follows: NAGVMQNPRHLVRRRGQEARLRCSPMKGHSHVYWYRQLPEEGLKFMVYLQKENIIDESGMPKERFSAEFPKEGPSILRIQQVVRGDSAAYFCASSPVGSGGNQPQHFGDGTRLSIL.

Here the CDR3 reads CASSLAPGQWAFF. The CDR3 DNA reads TGTGCCAGCAGCTTAGCTCCGGGACAGTGGGCTTTCTTT. The chain is built from TRBV7-2 and TRBJ1-1, with 7 bases identical to TRBD1. The CDR3 sequence is 13 residues long. V gave up 0 bases and J gave up 11 bases; unmatched junction bases: 6. Looked up from germline, CDR1 is SGHTA and CDR2 is FQGNSA. Using reference TRBV7-2 and TRBJ1-1 for the parts outside the CDR3, the full variable domain is GAGVSQSPSNKVTEKGKDVELRCDPISGHTALYWYRQSLGQGLEFLIYFQGNSAPDKSGLPSDRFSAERTGGSVSTLTIQRTQQEDSAVYLCASSLAPGQWAFFGQGTRLTVV.

This clone was observed once. The CDR3 nucleotides read TGTGCCAGCAGCTTAGATGGGGGTTTCCCAGGGGAGACCCAGTACTTC. It translates to CASSLDGGFPGETQYF. This rearrangement joins TRBV11-2 to TRBJ2-5, with D perhaps TRBD1 or TRBD2 (5 bases each). The CDR3 loop spans 16 amino acids. Germline V lookup: CDR1 SGHAT, CDR2 FQNNGV. The V gene lost 0 bases and the J gene lost 5 bases, with 16 bases spanning the gap.

The V call is TRBV6-2 or TRBV6-3, the J call TRBJ2-1; D uncertain. The CDR3 is 13 amino acids. Germline V gene data show CDR1 as MNHEY and CDR2 as SVGEGT. Trimming removed 2 bases at V and 5 bases at J, with 7 bases between. CDR3 in DNA: TGTGCCAGCAGTTACACGGAGAACAATGAGCAGTTCTTC. The encoded protein is CASSYTENNEQFF.

This CDR3 is CASSFTGTGLAYEQYF. CDR3 nucleotides: TGCGCCAGCAGCTTTACCGGGACAGGGTTAGCCTACGAGCAGTACTTC. The rearrangement uses TRBV5-1 and TRBJ2-7, with 9 bases that match TRBD1. V lost 2 bases, J lost 2 bases, and 8 bases stayed unmatched. From germline, CDR1 is SGHRS and CDR2 YFSETQ. The CDR3 is made up of 16 amino acids.

The genes are TRBV5-4 and TRBJ2-3; D is tentatively TRBD1 or TRBD2 (6 bases each). The CDR3 loop spans 15 amino acids. V was cut by 0 bases and J by 5 bases, with 13 bases left in between. Germline V gene lookup returns CDR1 SGHNT and CDR2 YYREEE (reference sequence). In nucleotides, the CDR3 is TGTGCCAGCAGCTTGGCGGGGGCACAGGGAGATACGCAGTATTTT. The encoded protein is CASSLAGAQGDTQYF. The full variable domain, its missing parts supplied by reference TRBV5-4 and TRBJ2-3, is ETGVTQSPTHLIKTRGQQVTLRCSSQSGHNTVSWYQQALGQGPQFIFQYYREEENGRGNFPPRFSGLQFPNYSSELNVNALELDDSALYLCASSLAGAQGDTQYFGPGTRLTVL.

This chain links TRBV5-4 with TRBJ1-1; D gene uncertain. The V end lost 0 bases, the J end lost 1 base, and 10 bases lay between the germline ends. Looked up from germline, CDR1 is SGHNT and CDR2 is YYREEE (reference sequence). The CDR3 contains 15 residues. The CDR3 nucleotides read TGTGCCAGCAGCTTGGTCGGCAGCCGGAACACTGAAGCTTTCTTT. Translation: CASSLVGSRNTEAFF.

This clone was counted a single time. This chain joins TRBV2 and TRBJ1-2; D gene uncertain. The CDR3 runs to 13 residues. V gave up 3 bases and J gave up 8 bases, with 13 bases separating them. Germline CDR1 reads SNHLY; CDR2 reads FYNNEI. Here the CDR3 DNA reads TGTGCCAGCAGTGAGGCCAGGTTAGGCGGCTACACCTTC. Its protein is CASSEARLGGYTF. The variable domain in full, completed from reference TRBV2 and TRBJ1-2, reads EPEVTQTPSHQVTQMGQEVILRCVPISNHLYFYWYRQILGQKVEFLVSFYNNEISEKSEIFDDQFSVERPDGSNFTLKIRSTKLEDSAMYFCASSEARLGGYTFGSGTRLTVV.

This clone came up once. The V gene is TRBV10-3, the J gene TRBJ2-2; tentative D call: TRBD2 (5 bases). V lost 0 bases to trimming and J lost 4 bases, with 15 bases between them. There are 17 residues in the CDR3. Looked up from germline, CDR1 is ENHRY and CDR2 is SYGVKD. CDR3 sequence reads: CAISESSTLAVTGELFF. The DNA of the CDR3 is TGTGCCATCAGTGAGTCGAGTACCCTAGCCGTCACCGGGGAGCTGTTTTTT.

The chain carries TRBV3-1 (or the pseudogene TRBV3-2) and TRBJ2-5; 7 bases align to TRBD2. The CDR3 contains 13 residues. Germline trimming cut 4 bases from V and 1 base from J; bases unmatched to any gene: 0. Germline V gives CDR1 LGHDT, CDR2 YNNKEL (reference sequence). This CDR3 is CASSRGGQETQYF. CDR3 bases: TGTGCCAGCAGCCGCGGGGGCCAAGAGACCCAGTACTTC.

The rearrangement uses TRBV7-2 and TRBJ1-2; 8 nucleotides agree with TRBD1. Unmatched junction bases numbered 11, after V lost 5 bases and J lost 0 bases. The V gene's germline CDR1 is SGHTA and CDR2 FQGNSA. The CDR3 extends over 17 amino acids. CDR3 nucleotides: TGTGCCAGCAGCCCAGGACAGGGCACCCAAGCTAACTATGGCTACACCTTC. The encoded protein is CASSPGQGTQANYGYTF.

This clone turned up a few times. The rearrangement joins TRBV7-9 to TRBJ1-2; 10 bases agree with TRBD1. The J segment lost 4 bases and the V segment lost 1 base, leaving 3 bases of the junction unmatched. The CDR3 has 15 amino acids. In germline, CDR1 is SEHNR, CDR2 FQNEAQ (reference sequence). The CDR3 DNA sequence: TGTGCCAGCAGCTTAGGACAGGGGGCTCCCTATGGCTACACCTTC. Translating gives CASSLGQGAPYGYTF.